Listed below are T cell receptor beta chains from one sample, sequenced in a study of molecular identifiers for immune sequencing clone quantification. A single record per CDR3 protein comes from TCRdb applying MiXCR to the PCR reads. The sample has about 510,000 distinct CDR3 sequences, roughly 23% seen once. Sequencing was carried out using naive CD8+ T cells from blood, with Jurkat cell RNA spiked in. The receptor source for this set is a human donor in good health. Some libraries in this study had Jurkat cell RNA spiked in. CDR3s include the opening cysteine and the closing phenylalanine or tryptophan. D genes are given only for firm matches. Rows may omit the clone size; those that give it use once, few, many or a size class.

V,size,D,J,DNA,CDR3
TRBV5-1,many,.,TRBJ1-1,TGCGCCAGCAGCTTGGAACAGGCCACTGAAGCTTTCTTT,CASSLEQATEAFF
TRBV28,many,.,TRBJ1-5,TGTGCCAGCAGTTTATCCGGGGTAAGAGGTTCTAATCAGCCCCAGCATTTT,CASSLSGVRGSNQPQHF
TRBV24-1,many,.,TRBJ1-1,TGTGCCACCAGTGATGGGGGGTCTGAAGCTTTCTTT,CATSDGGSEAFF
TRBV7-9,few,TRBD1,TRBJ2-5,TGTGCCAGCAGCCCCAGGGACAGACTCCAAGAGACCCAGTACTTC,CASSPRDRLQETQYF
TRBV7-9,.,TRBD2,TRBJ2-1,TGTGCCAGCATCCACACCGGGACTAGCGGGGACGGGACCTACAATGAGCAGTTCTTC,CASIHTGTSGDGTYNEQFF
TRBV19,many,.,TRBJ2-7,TGTGCCAGTAGGTCTGGGGGCGAGCAGTACTTC,CASRSGGEQYF
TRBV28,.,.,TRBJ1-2,TGTGCCAGCAGTTTAGGGTCCGGGACGGGCTATGGCTACACCTTC,CASSLGSGTGYGYTF
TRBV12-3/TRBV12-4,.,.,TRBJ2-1,TGTGCCAGCAGTATCCAGGCGGGGAATGAGCAGTTCTTC,CASSIQAGNEQFF
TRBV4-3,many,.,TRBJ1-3,TGCGCCAGCAGCCAAGATCGAGTCCAGACGAGCTCTGGAAACACCATATATTTT,CASSQDRVQTSSGNTIYF
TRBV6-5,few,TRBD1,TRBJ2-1,TGTGCCAGCAGTCCGACAGGGGGCTCAGGGAATGAGCAGTTCTTC,CASSPTGGSGNEQFF